The TCR beta chain described here comes from a study of PD-1 and CTLA-4 blockade in melanoma. Using immunoSEQ multiplex PCR, the repertoire was profiled, and TCRdb retains in-frame clones only, with some absent. Altogether around 31,000 clones are present, approximately 90% being singletons, with the ten largest covering 5% to 8%. This TCR came from a human donor with melanoma. The sample consisted of CD8+ T cells from peripheral blood, taken from a patient given anti-PD-1 treatment.

CDR3 protein: CASSQGLTGTDTQYF. DNA for the CDR3: TGTGCCAGCAGCCAAGGCCTGACGGGCACAGATACGCAGTATTTT. The V call is TRBV3-1 (or the pseudogene TRBV3-2), the J call TRBJ2-3, with unresolved D. The V gene lost 1 base and the J gene lost 1 base, with 9 bases spanning the gap. The CDR3 spans 15 residues. CDR1 is LGHDT and CDR2 is YNNKEL in the germline V gene (reference sequence).